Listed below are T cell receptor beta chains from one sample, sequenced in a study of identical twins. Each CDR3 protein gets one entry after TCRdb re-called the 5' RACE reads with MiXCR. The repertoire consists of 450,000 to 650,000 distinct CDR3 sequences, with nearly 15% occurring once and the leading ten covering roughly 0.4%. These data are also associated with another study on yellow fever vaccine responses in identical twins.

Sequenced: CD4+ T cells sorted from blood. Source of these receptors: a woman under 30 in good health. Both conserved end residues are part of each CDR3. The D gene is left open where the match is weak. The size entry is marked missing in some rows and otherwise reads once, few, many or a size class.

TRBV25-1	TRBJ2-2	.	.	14	TGTGCCACCGCGGGCCGCCTCCTCACCGGGGAGCTGTTTTTT	CATAGRLLTGELFF
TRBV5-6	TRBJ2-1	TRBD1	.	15	TGTGCCAGCAGCCCAGACAGGGTTGTTAACAATGAGCAGTTCTTC	CASSPDRVVNNEQFF
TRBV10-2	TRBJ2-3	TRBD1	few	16	TGCGCCAGCAGTACCGCCTGGGGACAGGGGACAGATACGCAGTATTTT	CASSTAWGQGTDTQYF
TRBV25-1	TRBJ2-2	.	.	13	TGTGCCAGCAGTGACTGGTTCACCGGGGAGCTGTTTTTT	CASSDWFTGELFF
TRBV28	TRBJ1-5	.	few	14	TGTGCCAGCAGACCCCCTGGGGATAATCAGCCCCAGCATTTT	CASRPPGDNQPQHF
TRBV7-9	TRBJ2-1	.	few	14	TGTGCCAGCAGCTCGGGGACCCTCTTCGATGAGCAGTTCTTC	CASSSGTLFDEQFF
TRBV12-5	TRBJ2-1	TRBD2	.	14	TGTGCTAGTGGTTCTAGCGGTGGGTACAATGAGCAGTTCTTC	CASGSSGGYNEQFF
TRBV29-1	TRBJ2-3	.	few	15	TGCAGCGTGGCTGGAGGGCTGTCTAGCACAGATACGCAGTATTTT	CSVAGGLSSTDTQYF
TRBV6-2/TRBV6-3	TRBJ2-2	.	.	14	TGTGCCAGCAGTCAACAGGGAGGCACCGGGGAGCTGTTTTTT	CASSQQGGTGELFF
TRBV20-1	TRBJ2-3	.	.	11	TGCAGTGCCCAGCATCCAGATACGCAGTATTTT	CSAQHPDTQYF
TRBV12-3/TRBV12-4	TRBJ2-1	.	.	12	TGTGCCAGCAGTCTCTCGACTGGAGAGCAGTTCTTC	CASSLSTGEQFF
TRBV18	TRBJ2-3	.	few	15	TGTGCCAGCTCACCACCGGGACTTGGCGGGGATACGCAGTATTTT	CASSPPGLGGDTQYF
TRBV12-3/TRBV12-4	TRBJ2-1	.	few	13	TGTGCCAGCAGTCCCCGCTTCTATTACGAGCAGTTCTTC	CASSPRFYYEQFF
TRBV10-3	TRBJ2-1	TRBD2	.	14	TGTGCCACAAGACTAGCGGGAGATGACAATGAGCAGTTCTTC	CATRLAGDDNEQFF
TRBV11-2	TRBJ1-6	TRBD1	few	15	TGTGCCAGCAGCCCGGGGGGACAGGGAGTGTCACCCCTCCACTTT	CASSPGGQGVSPLHF
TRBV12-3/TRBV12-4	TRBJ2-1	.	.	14	TGTGCCAGCAGTTTTTTGGGCCGTAACAATGAGCAGTTCTTC	CASSFLGRNNEQFF
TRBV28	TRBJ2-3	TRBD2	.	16	TGTGCCAGCAGTTCCCCCGCTAGCGGGATAGCAGATACGCAGTATTTT	CASSSPASGIADTQYF
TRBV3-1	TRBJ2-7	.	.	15	TGTGCCAGCAGCCAAGAAGTAGGATTCGCCTACGAGCAGTACTTC	CASSQEVGFAYEQYF
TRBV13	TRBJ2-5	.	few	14	TGTGCCAGCAGCCCCTCAGGGCGAGGTGAGACCCAGTACTTC	CASSPSGRGETQYF
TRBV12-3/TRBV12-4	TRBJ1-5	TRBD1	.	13	TGTGCCAGCAACGAACAGGGGGGCCAGCCCCAGCATTTT	CASNEQGGQPQHF
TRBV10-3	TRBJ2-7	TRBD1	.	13	TGTGCCATCAGGACAGACAGGGCCTACGAGCAGTACTTC	CAIRTDRAYEQYF
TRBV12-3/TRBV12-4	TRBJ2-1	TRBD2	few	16	TGTGCCAGCAGGAGGCGAGGGACTAGCGAGGGCAATGAGCAGTTCTTC	CASRRRGTSEGNEQFF
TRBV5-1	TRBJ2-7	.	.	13	TGCGCCAGCAGCTTTTTTCCTGGCGAAGAGCAGTACTTC	CASSFFPGEEQYF
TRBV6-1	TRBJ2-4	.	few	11	TGTGCCAGCCAGGGGAGCGGCATTCAGTACTTC	CASQGSGIQYF
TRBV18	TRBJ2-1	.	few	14	TGTGCCAGCTCAAGGGACTCAACGTGGGGTGAGCAGTTCTTC	CASSRDSTWGEQFF
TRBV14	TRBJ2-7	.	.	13	TGTGCCAGCAGCCAAGGGCCCACCTACGAGCAGTACTTC	CASSQGPTYEQYF
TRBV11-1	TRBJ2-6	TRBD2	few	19	TGTGCCAGCAGCTCCCGGGGGGGGCCCCCAAATTCTGGGGCCAACGTCCTGACTTTC	CASSSRGGPPNSGANVLTF
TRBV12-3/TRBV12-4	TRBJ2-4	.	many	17	TGTGCCAGCAGTTTAGCGCATCAGGGGTTGTCCAAAAACATTCAGTACTTC	CASSLAHQGLSKNIQYF
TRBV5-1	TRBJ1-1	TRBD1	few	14	TGCGCCAGCAGCCTTACAGGGGGTGAAATTGGGGCTTTCTTT	CASSLTGGEIGAFF
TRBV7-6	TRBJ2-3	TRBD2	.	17	TGTGCCAGCAGCTATAGCGGGGGCTTTTTTAGCACAGATACGCAGTATTTT	CASSYSGGFFSTDTQYF
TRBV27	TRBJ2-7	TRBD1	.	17	TGTGCCAGCAGTTTATCGATGAGCAGGGGGAGTTTTTACGAGCAGTACTTC	CASSLSMSRGSFYEQYF
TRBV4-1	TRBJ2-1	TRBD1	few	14	TGCGCCAGCAGCCAAGAAGTCAGGACAGGAGAGCAGTTCTTC	CASSQEVRTGEQFF
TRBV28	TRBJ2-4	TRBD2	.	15	TGTGCCAGCAGTCCCCCTCTAGCGGGAAAAAACATTCAGTACTTC	CASSPPLAGKNIQYF
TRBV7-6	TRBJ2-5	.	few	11	TGTGCCAGCATCAGGATGGAGACCCAGTACTTC	CASIRMETQYF
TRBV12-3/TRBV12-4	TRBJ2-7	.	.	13	TGTGCCAGCAGTTACGGACGGAATCACGAGCAGTACTTC	CASSYGRNHEQYF
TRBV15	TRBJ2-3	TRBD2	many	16	TGTGCCACCAGCAGAGAGGGGGGGAGCGGCACAGATACGCAGTATTTT	CATSREGGSGTDTQYF
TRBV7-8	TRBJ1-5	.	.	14	TGTGCCAGCAGCTTATTTTATAGCAATCAGCCCCAGCATTTT	CASSLFYSNQPQHF
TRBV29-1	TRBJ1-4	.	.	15	TGCAGCGTTGAAGATCTTAGGGGGGGCAAGGAAAAACTGTTTTTT	CSVEDLRGGKEKLFF
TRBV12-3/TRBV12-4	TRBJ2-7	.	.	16	TGTGCCAGCAGTTTCAGCCTGGGGCCTGGGGACTACGAGCAGTACTTC	CASSFSLGPGDYEQYF
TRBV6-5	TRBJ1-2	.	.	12	TGTGCCAGCAGTTCAGGGAACTATGGCTACACCTTC	CASSSGNYGYTF
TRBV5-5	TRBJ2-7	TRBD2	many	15	TGTGCCAGCAGTTTACTAGCGGGAGACTCCTACGAGCAGTACTTC	CASSLLAGDSYEQYF
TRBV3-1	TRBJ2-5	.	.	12	TGTGCCAGCAGCCAAATAGGCGAGACCCAGTACTTC	CASSQIGETQYF
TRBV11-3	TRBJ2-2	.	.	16	TGTGCCAGCAGCCTATCCTGGGGTAGGAACACCGGGGAGCTGTTTTTT	CASSLSWGRNTGELFF
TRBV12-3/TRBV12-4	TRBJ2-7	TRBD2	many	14	TGTGCCAGCAGTTTAGTAGCGGGCACCTACGAGCAGTACTTC	CASSLVAGTYEQYF
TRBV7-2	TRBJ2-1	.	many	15	TGTGCCAGCAGCTCCCAGAGGGGGTCGGGCAATGAGCAGTTCTTC	CASSSQRGSGNEQFF
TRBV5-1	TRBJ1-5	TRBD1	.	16	TGTGCCAGCAGCGAGACAGGGGGCGGGAGCAATCAGCCCCAGCATTTT	CASSETGGGSNQPQHF
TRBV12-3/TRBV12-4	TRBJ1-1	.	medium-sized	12	TGTGCCAGCAGATTAACGGGGACTGAAGCTTTCTTT	CASRLTGTEAFF
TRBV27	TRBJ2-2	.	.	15	TGTGCCAGCAGCCACGGGCTCCTGAACACCGGGGAGCTGTTTTTT	CASSHGLLNTGELFF
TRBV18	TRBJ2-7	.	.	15	TGTGCCAGCTCACCAAGGTCTGACCCCAGGAACGAGCAGTACTTC	CASSPRSDPRNEQYF
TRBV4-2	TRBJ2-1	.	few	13	TGTGCCAGCAGCCACCCGACGAGTCGTGAGCAGTTCTTC	CASSHPTSREQFF
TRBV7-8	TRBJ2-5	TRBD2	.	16	TGTGCCAGCAGCGGCGCTGGCGGGAGGGGGAGAGAAGCCCAGTACTTC	CASSGAGGRGREAQYF
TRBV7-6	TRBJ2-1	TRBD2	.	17	TGTGCCAGCAGCTTAAAACCGGGACTAGCGTCATCAAATGAGCAGTTCTTC	CASSLKPGLASSNEQFF
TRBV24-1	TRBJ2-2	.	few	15	TGTGCCACCAGTGATCGCTCAGTGAACACCGGGGAGCTGTTTTTT	CATSDRSVNTGELFF
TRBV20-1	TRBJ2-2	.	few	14	TGCAGTGCCAGAGGAGGGGGCCGCACCGGGGAGCTGTTTTTT	CSARGGGRTGELFF
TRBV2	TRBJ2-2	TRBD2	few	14	TGTGCCAGCAGCCTAGCGGGACCCACCGGGGAGCTGTTTTTT	CASSLAGPTGELFF
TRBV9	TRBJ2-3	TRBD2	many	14	TGTGCCAGCAGCGAGCGGGGGGTCACAGATACGCAGTATTTT	CASSERGVTDTQYF